Below are 11 T cell receptor beta chains sequenced from a single sample in a study of T cells expressing NK-cell markers. Each CDR3 protein gets one entry in TCRdb, which reprocessed the 5' RACE reads and gives no DNA. Reported are some 300,000 distinct CDR3 sequences; the ten largest clones contain around 0.4%. The sample was blood T cells: a sorted CD56 or NKG2C T cell subset, CD4+ or CD8+ T cells, or bulk PBMC T cells (not recorded which). The receptors shown here come from a man aged 18 to 29 in good health.

The chain employs TRBV29-1 and TRBJ2-7; the TCRdb D gene call, TRBD2, has no DNA to confirm it. The CDR3 is 13 amino acids. Looked up from germline, CDR1 is SQVTM and CDR2 is ANQGSEA. The CDR3 here is CSVDLTGTGEQYF.

This chain uses TRBV3-1 with TRBJ1-4. CDR3 length: 13 amino acids. Germline V CDR1 and CDR2: LGHDT, YNNKEL (reference sequence). CDR3 sequence: CASSHGTAFELFF.

The chain is built from TRBV7-8 and TRBJ2-5; without DNA, the TCRdb call of TRBD2 cannot be checked. CDR1 is SGHVS, CDR2 FQNEAQ, per germline. This CDR3 has 16 amino acids. CDR3: CASSRPLRMGQETQYF.

This sequence joins TRBV19 and TRBJ1-5. This CDR3 is 15 amino acids long. Germline-derived CDR1 and CDR2 are LNHDA and SQIVND (reference sequence). CDR3 protein: CASSTSGGSSQPQHF.

The chain recombines TRBV3-1 with TRBJ2-3; TCRdb's D call, TRBD2, is unchecked because there is no DNA. The CDR3 sequence is 15 residues long. The germline CDR1 and CDR2 sequences are LGHDT and YNNKEL (reference sequence). The CDR3 reads CASRPGGGLADTQYF.

The CDR3 sequence is CASIRRPSGNYEQYF. This sequence joins TRBV6-5 and TRBJ2-7; TCRdb picks TRBD2, but there is no DNA to check that call. This CDR3 is built from 15 residues. Germline V CDR1 and CDR2: MNHEY, SVGAGI.

The V call is TRBV18, the J call TRBJ2-3; TCRdb names TRBD2, which stays unverified in the absence of DNA. Germline CDR1 is KGHSH and CDR2 is LQKENI. CDR3 length: 17 residues. The CDR3 reads CASSLVGGAGWSDTQYF.

The chain joins TRBV3-1 to TRBJ1-1; TCRdb picks TRBD1, but there is no DNA to check that call. Germline-derived CDR1 and CDR2 are LGHDT and YNNKEL (reference sequence). The CDR3 contains 16 residues. The CDR3: CASSQDRTGHNTEAFF.

This chain connects TRBV20-1 to TRBJ2-1; the TCRdb call, TRBD2, lacks DNA for checking. The CDR3 is 13 residues long. Germline assignment: CDR1 DFQATT and CDR2 SNEGSKA (reference sequence). The CDR3 protein is CSAAQDYYNEQFF.

This chain uses TRBV27 with TRBJ2-7; the D call from TCRdb, TRBD2, cannot be confirmed without DNA. The CDR3 length is 15 residues. In germline, CDR1 is MNHEY, CDR2 SMNVEV (reference sequence). The CDR3 loop reads CASSRTGTAPYEQYF.

This chain joins TRBV29-1 and TRBJ2-7; there is no DNA to check the TCRdb D call of TRBD1. The CDR3 length is 11 residues. Per the germline V gene, CDR1 is SQVTM and CDR2 is ANQGSEA. The CDR3 sequence: CSVYQGREQYF.